A selection of T cell receptor beta chains follows, all from one sample in a study of blood T cell repertoires in COVID-19. The method was immunoSEQ multiplex PCR; TCRdb's version includes in-frame clones alone and lacks a portion of them. There are approximately 300,000 clones in the sample; around 83% occur only once, and 1% to 1.5% lies in the top ten. Material for sequencing was peripheral blood. The receptors derive from a woman aged 50 to 60 with acute or convalescent COVID-19. The CDR3 runs from the conserved cysteine through the conserved F or W. D genes are given only for firm matches. The size entry is marked missing in some rows and otherwise reads once, few, many or a size class.

>-|-|TRBJ2-5|TRBV18
TGTGCCAGCTCACCACCGACAGCCCCGGGGACCCAGTACTTC
CASSPPTAPGTQYF
>TRBD1|-|TRBJ2-5|TRBV9
TGTGCCAGCAGCCGGGACAGGGTGAGGGAGACCCAGTACTTC
CASSRDRVRETQYF
>-|-|TRBJ1-5|TRBV19
TGTGCCAGTAGTTGGGGGGAAGGTCAGCCCCAGCATTTT
CASSWGEGQPQHF
>-|-|TRBJ1-5|TRBV6-5
TGTGCCAGTTTACCAGGGGTGGGTCAGCCCCAGCATTTT
CASLPGVGQPQHF
>TRBD1|-|TRBJ1-2|TRBV30
TGTGCCTGGAGTGTACAGACAGGGTACGGCTACACCTTC
CAWSVQTGYGYTF
>-|-|TRBJ1-3|TRBV7-8
TGTGCCAGCACCGCCGGGGAGTTTAACACCATATATTTT
CASTAGEFNTIYF
>-|-|TRBJ2-6|TRBV5-1
TGCGCCAGCAGCTTGGGGCATAACTCTGGGGCCAACGTCCTGACTTTC
CASSLGHNSGANVLTF
>TRBD1|few|TRBJ1-2|TRBV5-6
TGTGCCAGCAGCCCTACAGGGGACGTCTTGTCCGCCTATGGCTACACCTTC
CASSPTGDVLSAYGYTF
>TRBD1|-|TRBJ1-5|TRBV2
TGTGCCAGCAGTATCGACCGGGACAGGGGGTTTAGCAATCAGCCCCAGCATTTT
CASSIDRDRGFSNQPQHF
>-|-|TRBJ1-2|TRBV5-1
TGCGCCAGCAGCTTGTCAACGGAGAACTATGGCTACACCTTC
CASSLSTENYGYTF
>TRBD2|-|TRBJ2-5|TRBV7-9
TGTGCCAGCAGCTCGCCTAGCGGGGGTTCAGAGACCCAGTACTTC
CASSSPSGGSETQYF
>-|-|TRBJ1-1|TRBV12-3/TRBV12-4
TGTGCCAGCAGTTTAACGGGGTTGGCTTTCTTT
CASSLTGLAFF
>TRBD1|-|TRBJ2-1|TRBV30
TGTGCCTGGAGTCTAAAGGGAACAGGGGATGAGCAGTTCTTC
CAWSLKGTGDEQFF
>TRBD2|-|TRBJ2-1|TRBV19
TGTGCCAGTAGTATAGATCCCCCAGGAGCGGGGGGGTACAATGAGCAGTTCTTC
CASSIDPPGAGGYNEQFF
>-|few|TRBJ1-2|TRBV5-1
TGCGCCAGCAGCGTTGGACTGTTTAACTATGGCTACACCTTC
CASSVGLFNYGYTF
>TRBD2|-|TRBJ2-1|TRBV7-6
TGTGCCAGCAGCCATAGCGGGGGCTCCTACAATGAGCAGTTCTTC
CASSHSGGSYNEQFF
>-|few|TRBJ2-1|TRBV7-9
TGTGCCAGCAGCTCGAACGGACAGTTATTGTACGGTGAGCAGTTCTTC
CASSSNGQLLYGEQFF
>-|-|TRBJ2-1|TRBV5-1
TGCGCCAGCAGCTGGGGGGGCCAGGATGAGCAGTTCTTC
CASSWGGQDEQFF
>-|-|TRBJ2-2|TRBV18
TGTGCCAGCTCTTCTCAGGGATCCGGGGAGCTGTTTTTT
CASSSQGSGELFF
>TRBD1|-|TRBJ1-2|TRBV5-8
TGTGCCAGCAGCTTGGCTGACAGGGTCCCCCTCTATGGCTACACCTTC
CASSLADRVPLYGYTF
>TRBD2|-|TRBJ2-2|TRBV5-1
TGCGCCAGCAGCTTGGGTACTAGCGCCGCGAACACCGGGGAGCTGTTTTTT
CASSLGTSAANTGELFF
>-|-|TRBJ2-3|TRBV6-5
TGTGCCAGCAGTTCCCCAGGGGAAGGAACAGATACGCAGTATTTT
CASSSPGEGTDTQYF
>-|-|TRBJ1-2|TRBV18
TGTGCCAGCTCACCACCGGTCCAGGGGCTGAGTAACTATGGCTACACCTTC
CASSPPVQGLSNYGYTF
>-|-|TRBJ2-1|TRBV7-7
TGTGCCAGCAGCTTGGCCCCGGGGAATGAGCAGTTCTTC
CASSLAPGNEQFF
>TRBD1|once|TRBJ2-1|TRBV29-1
TGCAGCGTTGTACCGGGACAGGGTGTGAATGAGCAGTTCTTC
CSVVPGQGVNEQFF
>TRBD1|-|TRBJ2-6|TRBV24-1
TGTGCCACCAGCCCAACAGGGGGCGCCTCTGGGGCCAACGTCCTGACTTTC
CATSPTGGASGANVLTF
>TRBD1|-|TRBJ2-7|TRBV5-6
TGTGCCAGCAGCTTGTCTGGACAGGGGTACGAGCAGTACTTC
CASSLSGQGYEQYF
>-|-|TRBJ2-2|TRBV5-1
TGCGCCAGCAGCAGCGACAGACACACCGGGGAGCTGTTTTTT
CASSSDRHTGELFF
>TRBD1|-|TRBJ2-7|TRBV20-1
TGCAGTGCTAGTGACAGGGTTTACGAGCAGTACTTC
CSASDRVYEQYF
>TRBD2|-|TRBJ2-1|TRBV24-1
TGTGCCACCAGTGCCGGGACTAGCGGGGGTAGGTACAATGAGCAGTTCTTC
CATSAGTSGGRYNEQFF
>TRBD2|-|TRBJ2-5|TRBV19
TGTGCCAGTACTGCCCCGGGACTAGCCTATCCTCCCGAGACCCAGTACTTC
CASTAPGLAYPPETQYF
>TRBD1|-|TRBJ1-2|TRBV5-4
TGTGCCAGCAGCAAGGGGACAGATGGCTACACCTTC
CASSKGTDGYTF
>-|few|TRBJ2-7|TRBV7-3
TGTGCCAGCAGCGTATATCCCGGGATTTACGAGCAGTACTTC
CASSVYPGIYEQYF
>-|-|TRBJ1-4|TRBV19
TGTGCCAGTAGTAACAGGGCTCTAGATGAAAAACTGTTTTTT
CASSNRALDEKLFF
>-|-|TRBJ1-1|TRBV6-2/TRBV6-3
TGTGCCAGCAGTTCCGGACAGACCCTGAACACTGAAGCTTTCTTT
CASSSGQTLNTEAFF
>-|-|TRBJ2-5|TRBV5-4
TGTGCCAGCAGCTGGGCTGAGACCCAGTACTTC
CASSWAETQYF
>-|-|TRBJ1-2|TRBV7-3
TGTGCCAGCAGCTTAATGGCCTCCAGGGATCCCTACTATAATGGCTACACCTTC
CASSLMASRDPYYNGYTF
>-|-|TRBJ2-6|TRBV6-5
TGTGCCAGCAGTTACTCGCAGGGAGGTAGGGCCAACGTCCTGACTTTC
CASSYSQGGRANVLTF
>-|-|TRBJ1-3|TRBV10-3
TGTGCCATCAGGGCGGACAACTCTGGAAACACCATATATTTT
CAIRADNSGNTIYF
>-|-|TRBJ2-7|TRBV12-5
TGTGCTAGTGGGGGGACATACTCCTACGAGCAGTACTTC
CASGGTYSYEQYF
>TRBD1|-|TRBJ1-1|TRBV25-1
TGTGCCAGCAGGCCCGGACAGGGGGCAAACACTGAAGCTTTCTTT
CASRPGQGANTEAFF
>-|-|TRBJ2-7|TRBV29-1
TGCAGTATGACAAGGAACTCCTACGAGCAGTACTTC
CSMTRNSYEQYF
>-|-|TRBJ2-4|TRBV6-2/TRBV6-3
TGTGCCAGCAGTAGTTTGGGACACAAGTGGGACATTCAGTACTTC
CASSSLGHKWDIQYF
>-|-|TRBJ1-1|TRBV6-6
TGTGCCAGCACCGAGGCAACTGAAGCTTTCTTT
CASTEATEAFF
>TRBD2|-|TRBJ2-2|TRBV3-1/TRBV3-2
TGTGCCAGCAGCCAAGTCAAGCGGGAGGGACGGACCGGGGAGCTGTTTTTT
CASSQVKREGRTGELFF
>-|-|TRBJ2-7|TRBV6-9
TGTGCCAGCAGTTTAGGTCGAGGAGTCAACGAGCAGTACTTC
CASSLGRGVNEQYF
>-|-|TRBJ2-3|TRBV10-1
TGCGCCAGCAGTGAAGGGGGTCAAGATACGCAGTATTTT
CASSEGGQDTQYF
>-|-|TRBJ1-1|TRBV18
TGTGCCAGCTCACCATGGGCGGGGGGCATGAACACTGAAGCTTTCTTT
CASSPWAGGMNTEAFF
>TRBD1|-|TRBJ1-4|TRBV9
TGTGCCAGCGCAGCGGGTGGGACAGGGGATGAAAAACTGTTTTTT
CASAAGGTGDEKLFF
>TRBD1|-|TRBJ1-1|TRBV27
TGTGCCAGCCTCCCGACAGGGTGGGGCACTGAAGCTTTCTTT
CASLPTGWGTEAFF